The subject of this entry is one TCR beta chain. Its target is unknown. Germline CDR1 reads SGHVS; CDR2 reads FQNEAQ. The CDR3 covers 13 residues. Trimming shortened V by 5 bases and J by 5 bases, and 10 bases separated the two germline ends. Assay: immunoSEQ multiplex PCR; the TCRdb copy retains only in-frame clones and omits some. The sample lists 70,000 to 75,000 clones, 89% occurring once. These data originate in a study of graft-versus-host responses after intestinal transplantation. Study-level information: Following induction with anti-thymocyte globulin, all recipients were given tacrolimus and steroids for around three years.

Study outcomes and limitations: Marrow from the recipient contained GvH clones, some of which had appeared first in ileum or blood.

The receptor was derived from a human donor who received an intestinal transplant. The chain employs TRBV7-8 and TRBJ2-1, with D possibly matching TRBD2 (6 bases). The starting material was unstimulated CD8+ T cells sorted from spleen or lymph node cells, obtained before intestinal transplant. In DNA form, the CDR3 reads TGTGCCAGCAGCCTCCGCGGGGACAATGAGCAGTTCTTC. Its protein is CASSLRGDNEQFF.